The 11 T cell receptor beta chains below come from one sample, sequenced in a study of T cells after yellow fever vaccination. MiXCR was run by TCRdb on the 5' RACE reads, yielding one entry per CDR3 protein. The sample has around 590,000 distinct CDR3 sequences, approximately 13% seen once. This specimen was PBMCs, taken on the day of the yellow fever booster vaccination. These receptor sequences come from a man aged 25-45 years who received the YFV17D yellow fever vaccine.

This clonotype has a count of ten or more. J is TRBJ2-7 and V is TRBV7-6; D is unresolved. CDR3 size: 13 residues. Trimming took 1 base from V and 3 from J, leaving 7 bases between them. CDR1 and CDR2 (germline): SGHVS, FNYEAQ. The CDR3 sequence: CASSLGFLYEQYF. The CDR3 DNA reads as TGTGCCAGCAGCTTAGGATTCCTCTACGAGCAGTACTTC.

The chain is built from TRBV7-2 and TRBJ2-7, with D perhaps TRBD1 (6 bases). V lost 2 bases and J 6 bases, leaving 17 bases between the germline ends. The CDR3 covers 15 residues. The germline CDR1 and CDR2 sequences are SGHTA and FQGNSA. CDR3 DNA: TGTGCCAGCAGCTTATCAACAGGGACAAGGGTCGAGCAGTACTTC. Residues: CASSLSTGTRVEQYF.

This clonotype was observed a handful of times. The rearrangement links TRBV18 to TRBJ2-7, with D unclear. The germline V and J ends were trimmed by 5 bases and 1 base, with 9 bases remaining between them. CDR3 length: 13 amino acids. Germline CDR1 and CDR2: KGHSH and LQKENI. CDR3 protein: CASSVRGSYEQYF. CDR3 DNA: TGTGCCAGCTCAGTTCGCGGATCCTACGAGCAGTACTTC.

This clonotype was detected only a few times. The chain joins TRBV19 to TRBJ2-1; D unclear. The CDR3 has 15 amino acids. Germline assignment: CDR1 LNHDA and CDR2 SQIVND (reference sequence). The V gene lost 3 bases and the J gene lost 3 bases, with 12 bases spanning the gap. The CDR3 DNA follows: TGTGCCAGTAGTATTAGGATCGGCAGCTACAATGAGCAGTTCTTC. This translates into CASSIRIGSYNEQFF.

The CDR3 nucleotides are TGTGCCAGCAAACCCGCGACAAGCATGAACACTGAAGCTTTCTTT. This encodes CASKPATSMNTEAFF. The V and J genes are TRBV6-2 or TRBV6-3 and TRBJ1-1; no clear D gene. The CDR3 sequence is 15 residues long. CDR1 is MNHEY, CDR2 SVGEGT, per germline. Trimming shortened V by 7 bases and J by 0 bases, and 15 bases separated the two germline ends.

This chain uses TRBV6-5 with TRBJ2-7; 10 bases align to TRBD2. The V gene end was trimmed by 5 bases and the J gene end by 0 bases; junction bases not matched to a gene: 7. The germline V gene encodes CDR1 MNHEY and CDR2 SVGAGI. There are 16 residues in the CDR3. CDR3 nucleotides: TGTGCCAGCAGTCACCCACAGCGGGAGGGCTCCTACGAGCAGTACTTC. Translation gives CASSHPQREGSYEQYF.

The chain carries TRBV20-1 and TRBJ1-5; D is ambiguous. Trimming removed 5 bases from V and 2 bases from J, with 10 bases in between. The germline CDR1 and CDR2 sequences are DFQATT and SNEGSKA (reference sequence). The CDR3 length is 13 residues. CDR3 amino acids: CSAPFSGNQPQHF. The CDR3 coding sequence is TGCAGTGCTCCTTTCTCGGGCAATCAGCCCCAGCATTTT.

This clonotype occurred a few times. This chain's CDR3 is CSAINRRSSYNEQFF. DNA of the CDR3: TGCAGTGCAATAAACAGGAGGAGCTCCTACAATGAGCAGTTCTTC. The chain joins TRBV20-1 to TRBJ2-1, with D perhaps matching TRBD1 or TRBD2 (5 bases each). The germline V and J ends were trimmed by 6 bases and 0 bases, with 15 bases remaining between them. This CDR3 spans 15 amino acids. The germline V gene has CDR1 DFQATT and CDR2 SNEGSKA (reference sequence).

This clonotype was observed a few times. The chain joins TRBV20-1 to TRBJ2-7; tentative D call: TRBD2 (6 bases). This CDR3 comprises 14 residues. The V gene lost 2 bases and the J gene lost 0 bases, with 11 bases spanning the gap. The germline CDR1 and CDR2 sequences are DFQATT and SNEGSKA (reference sequence). The CDR3, as DNA: TGCAGTGCTAGACGGAGGGAGAGCTCCTACGAGCAGTACTTC. Translation gives CSARRRESSYEQYF.

This clonotype was found once. V gene TRBV4-3 combines with J gene TRBJ2-7, with 12 nucleotides matching TRBD2. Germline assignment: CDR1 LGHNA and CDR2 YSLEER. V shed 1 base and J 2 bases; nucleotides not matched to a gene: 12. The CDR3 consists of 19 residues. The CDR3 here is CASSQAIPGLAGTPYEQYF. The DNA for the CDR3 is TGCGCCAGCAGCCAAGCCATCCCAGGACTAGCGGGAACCCCCTACGAGCAGTACTTC.

The chain couples TRBV7-2 to TRBJ1-1, with D unclear. This CDR3 has 13 amino acids. Trimming removed 5 bases from V and 2 bases from J, with 9 bases in between. Germline V CDR1 and CDR2: SGHTA, FQGNSA. CDR3 sequence reads: CASSVKINTEAFF. CDR3 bases: TGTGCCAGCAGCGTAAAGATAAACACTGAAGCTTTCTTT. The full variable domain, its missing parts supplied by reference TRBV7-2 and TRBJ1-1, is GAGVSQSPSNKVTEKGKDVELRCDPISGHTALYWYRQSLGQGLEFLIYFQGNSAPDKSGLPSDRFSAERTGGSVSTLTIQRTQQEDSAVYLCASSVKINTEAFFGQGTRLTVV.